Below are 8 T cell receptor beta chains sequenced from a single sample in a study of blood T cells in healthy people across ages. PCR was performed a second time for about 7 to 12 cycles using a sample-barcoded 5' primer and a J-beta primer mix. TCRdb ran MiXCR on the 5' RACE reads and lists one entry per CDR3 protein. The data contain about 1.1 million distinct CDR3 sequences, 30% to 40% of them singletons. Source material: blood. These receptors originate from a man younger than 30 in good health.

The chain links TRBV20-1 to TRBJ1-1; D is undetermined. The CDR3 contains 14 residues. V was pared by 1 base and J by 5 bases, with 14 bases between. From germline, CDR1 is DFQATT and CDR2 SNEGSKA (reference sequence). The CDR3 DNA reads TGCAGTGCTAGAGGTGCCCGAGGGAGAACTGAAGCTTTCTTT. Protein sequence: CSARGARGRTEAFF.

The rearrangement links TRBV4-2 to TRBJ2-1; 11 bases align to TRBD2. V was pared by 4 bases and J by 15 bases, with 20 bases of the junction left unmatched. This CDR3 has 17 residues. Germline V gives CDR1 LGHNA, CDR2 YNFKEQ. CDR3 in amino acids: CASSPLSGGAFLTVPFF. In nucleotides, the CDR3 is TGTGCCAGCAGCCCCCTTAGCGGGGGGGCCTTCCTAACGGTGCCGTTCTTC.

This clonotype was seen more than once but under ten times. The rearrangement uses TRBV10-3 and TRBJ2-4, with D hard to call. The CDR3 totals 13 residues. V was trimmed by 5 bases and J by 5 bases, leaving 10 bases between them. Germline V gene data show CDR1 as ENHRY and CDR2 as SYGVKD. The CDR3 sequence is CAISNRDENIQYF. The CDR3, as DNA: TGTGCCATCAGTAACAGAGATGAAAACATTCAGTACTTC.

This clonotype has just a few counts. This may be a read error, as it is one base from a much larger clone. The gene calls are TRBV7-2 and TRBJ2-3; no definite D call. V dropped 4 bases and J dropped 0 bases, with 5 bases sitting between them. Germline V CDR1 and CDR2: SGHTA, FQGNSA. The CDR3 has 13 residues. The CDR3 nucleotides are TGTGCCAGCAGCTGCGGTAGCACAGATACGCAGTATTTT. Residues: CASSCGSTDTQYF.

This rearrangement joins TRBV5-5 to TRBJ2-5; D ambiguous. V was pared by 1 base and J by 5 bases, with 12 bases between. The germline V gene has CDR1 SGHKS and CDR2 YYEKEE (reference sequence). This CDR3 has 14 residues. In nucleotides, the CDR3 is TGTGCCAGCAGCTTGACCCCAGTTCGGGAGACCCAGTACTTC. Encoded protein: CASSLTPVRETQYF.

The chain joins TRBV12-3 or TRBV12-4 to TRBJ1-5, with no clear D. The CDR3 sequence is 12 residues long. V dropped 6 bases and J dropped 4 bases, with 7 bases sitting between them. DNA of the CDR3: TGTGCCAGCAGACTATGGAATCAGCCCCAGCATTTT. It encodes CASRLWNQPQHF.

This clonotype showed up just a few times. The J gene is TRBJ2-1, the V gene TRBV4-3, with TRBD1 matching 8 bases. This CDR3 comprises 17 residues. The ends lost 1 base at V and 5 bases at J; junction bases unmatched: 10. From germline, CDR1 is LGHNA and CDR2 YSLEER. The CDR3 bases are TGCGCCAGCAGCCAAGCCCGCAACAGGGGGGTCGACAATGAGCAGTTCTTC. Amino acids: CASSQARNRGVDNEQFF.

This clonotype was seen at least ten times. This chain links TRBV20-1 with TRBJ2-1; tentatively, D is TRBD1 or TRBD2 (6 bases each). The CDR3 has 14 residues. V was cut by 7 bases and J by 5 bases, with 18 bases left in between. Germline CDR1 and CDR2: DFQATT and SNEGSKA (reference sequence). The CDR3, as DNA: TGCAGTGGAGGGGGAGGTAGGGCTGACAATGAGCAGTTCTTC. Translated, it gives CSGGGGRADNEQFF.